Described below is a single T cell receptor (beta chain) sequence and its context. Its cognate antigen is unknown. The record originates from a study of cytomegalovirus exposure and HLA in healthy donors. The study, taken as a whole, reports: A highly shared variant cluster was judged a likely technical artifact. With later analysis, a missense DCLRE1C variant became linked to TCR beta V- and J-gene trimming.

Vbeta (60) and Jbeta (13) primers were used in the PCR. Assay: immunoSEQ multiplex PCR; the TCRdb copy retains only in-frame clones and omits some. The data hold 140,000 or so clones, with about four fifths observed a single time. With V trimmed by 0 bases and J by 5 bases, 7 bases remained unmatched. Germline assignment: CDR1 LNHNV and CDR2 YYDKDF (reference sequence). The CDR3 is made up of 15 amino acids. This clonotype was obtained from a woman aged 18-29 years in good health and CMV-seropositive. The V gene is TRBV15, the J gene TRBJ2-7, with 7 bases aligning to TRBD2. Sequencing was performed on PBMCs. CDR3 sequence reads: CATSRDRWGRDEQYF. The CDR3 DNA is TGTGCCACCAGCAGAGATAGGTGGGGGAGGGACGAGCAGTACTTC. The entire variable domain, with the rest obtained from reference TRBV15 and TRBJ2-7, is as follows: DAMVIQNPRYQVTQFGKPVTLSCSQTLNHNVMYWYQQKSSQAPKLLFHYYDKDFNNEADTPDNFQSRRPNTSFCFLDIRSPGLGDTAMYLCATSRDRWGRDEQYFGPGTRLTVT.